This paragraph covers one T cell receptor (beta chain) sequence. The source of the sample is a study of OX40 agonist ivuxolimab in advanced cancers. Study at large: A male proportion of 82.7% was recorded, with mean age approximately 57 years and range roughly 23 to 79.

Profiling relied on immunoSEQ multiplex PCR, and the TCRdb table lists in-frame clones only, not all of them. The sample contains approximately 120,000 clones, just under 95% of which appear only once. This CDR3 has 12 residues. The ends were cut back, 6 bases at V and 2 bases at J, with 8 bases in the middle. Germline V CDR1 and CDR2: SNHLY, FYNNEI. This TCR was recovered from an adult with an advanced solid tumor such as melanoma, head and neck, liver or kidney cancer. The chain couples TRBV2 to TRBJ2-7; D possibly corresponds to TRBD2 (5 bases). This specimen consisted of CD4+ or CD8+ T cells sorted from blood, obtained in a trial of the OX40 agonist ivuxolimab. The CDR3 nucleotides read TGTGCCAGCAGCGGGGAACCCTACGAGCAGTACTTC. Protein sequence: CASSGEPYEQYF.